This T cell receptor (beta chain) was recorded in a study of identical twins. Overall study results and limits: Insertions were fewer in abundant cord blood beta clonotypes, whereas memory repertoires showed none of this pattern.

This clonotype came up a few times. Antigen unknown. V lost 5 bases to trimming and J lost 6 bases, with 11 bases between them. Germline V gene data show CDR1 as MGHDK and CDR2 as SYGVNS. This CDR3 has 12 residues. Everyone who donated was a healthy Caucasian. TCRdb reprocessed the 5' RACE reads with MiXCR, giving one entry per CDR3 protein. There are roughly 570,000 distinct CDR3 sequences in the sample; more than 9% occur only once, and around 3.1% lies in the top ten. These data were likewise used in another study, on yellow fever vaccine responses in identical twins.

The source of this sequence is a young woman in good health. Sequencing was performed on PBMCs. The chain recombines TRBV25-1 with TRBJ2-7; D is ambiguous. The chain's CDR3 is CASSSRIFEQYF. The CDR3 region has the DNA TGTGCCAGCAGTAGTCGTATTTTCGAGCAGTACTTC.